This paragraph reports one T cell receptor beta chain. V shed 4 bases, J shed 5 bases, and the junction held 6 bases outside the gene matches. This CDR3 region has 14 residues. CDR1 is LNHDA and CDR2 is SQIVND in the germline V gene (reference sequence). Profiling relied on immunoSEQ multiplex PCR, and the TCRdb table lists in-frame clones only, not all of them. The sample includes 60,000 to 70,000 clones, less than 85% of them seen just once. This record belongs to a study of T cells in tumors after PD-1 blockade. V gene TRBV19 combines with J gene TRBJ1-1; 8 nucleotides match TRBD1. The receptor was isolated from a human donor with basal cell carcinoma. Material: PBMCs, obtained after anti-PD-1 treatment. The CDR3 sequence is CASSRKQGGTEAFF. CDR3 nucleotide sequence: TGTGCCAGTAGTAGGAAACAGGGGGGAACTGAAGCTTTCTTT.